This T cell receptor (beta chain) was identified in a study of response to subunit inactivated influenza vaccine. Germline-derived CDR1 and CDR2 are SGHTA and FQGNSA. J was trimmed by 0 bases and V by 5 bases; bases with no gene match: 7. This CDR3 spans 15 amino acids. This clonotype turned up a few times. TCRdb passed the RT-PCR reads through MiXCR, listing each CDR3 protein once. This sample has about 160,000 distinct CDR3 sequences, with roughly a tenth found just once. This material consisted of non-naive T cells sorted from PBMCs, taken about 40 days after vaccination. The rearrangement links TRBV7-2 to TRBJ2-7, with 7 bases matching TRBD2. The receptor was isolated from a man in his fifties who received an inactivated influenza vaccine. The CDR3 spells CASSPGLSFSYEQYF. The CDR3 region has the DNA TGTGCCAGCAGCCCGGGACTATCTTTCTCCTACGAGCAGTACTTC.